The 5 T cell receptor beta chains in this list originate from one sample, sequenced in a study of human T cells and chemical hapten exposure. Time point specified: healthy volunteer bleed at 2 weeks. Total RNA was extracted from unfractionated whole blood. TCRdb independently ran MiXCR on the RACE reads; one entry per CDR3 protein. The sample yields roughly 130,000 distinct CDR3 sequences, about 9.4% seen once. Material for sequencing was whole blood. The receptors were gathered from a male donor in good health. Some clones in this sample may be carry-over from other donors' samples.

This clonotype was picked up many times. The gene calls are TRBV10-3 and TRBJ2-7; 11 nucleotides align to TRBD2. J gave up 5 bases and V 6 bases, and 3 bases lay outside the gene matches. Germline V gene lookup returns CDR1 ENHRY and CDR2 SYGVKD. The CDR3 spans 13 residues. The CDR3 coding sequence is TGTGCCATCAGCTTAGCGGGAGGGAACGAGCAGTACTTC. It codes for CAISLAGGNEQYF.

Many counts were recorded for this clonotype. Here the CDR3 reads CASSLEGAVSYEQYF. The CDR3 DNA reads as TGTGCCAGCAGCTTAGAGGGGGCCGTGTCCTACGAGCAGTACTTC. The rearrangement uses TRBV11-2 and TRBJ2-7, with D possibly being TRBD1 (6 bases). The V end lost 0 bases, the J end lost 1 base, and 10 bases lay between the germline ends. The CDR3 has 15 amino acids. The germline gives CDR1 SGHAT, CDR2 FQNNGV.

This clonotype has ten or more counts. CDR3 loop: CASSLLQGEIGNQPQHF. The CDR3, as DNA: TGTGCCAGCAGCTTGCTTCAGGGGGAAATAGGCAATCAGCCCCAGCATTTT. V and J are TRBV7-8 and TRBJ1-5, with 7 bases lining up with TRBD1. CDR1 and CDR2 from the germline V gene are SGHVS and FQNEAQ. This CDR3 has 17 amino acids. The trim removed 3 bases at V and 2 bases at J, leaving 10 bases unmatched.

This clonotype was detected only a few times. This rearrangement joins TRBV7-9 to TRBJ2-7; 9 positions agree with TRBD1. J lost 3 bases, V lost 1 base, and 19 bases had no gene match. Per germline, CDR1 SEHNR and CDR2 FQNEAQ (reference sequence). This CDR3 spans 20 amino acids. The chain's CDR3 is CASSLVPPDRGPRLFYEQYF. CDR3 nucleotides: TGTGCCAGCAGCTTAGTCCCACCGGACAGGGGACCACGGCTGTTCTACGAGCAGTACTTC. Filled out from reference TRBV7-9 and TRBJ2-7, the complete variable domain reads DTGVSQNPRHKITKRGQNVTFRCDPISEHNRLYWYRQTLGQGPEFLTYFQNEAQLEKSRLLSDRFSAERPKGSFSTLEIQRTEQGDSAMYLCASSLVPPDRGPRLFYEQYFGPGTRLTVT.

In this sample, this clonotype turned up many times. This sequence joins TRBV12-5 and TRBJ2-5, with TRBD1 identical over 10 bases. This CDR3 has 16 residues. Per the germline V gene, CDR1 is LGHNT and CDR2 is FRNRAP. V shed 2 bases and J 2 bases; nucleotides not matched to a gene: 5. The CDR3 nucleotides are TGTGCTAGTGGTTTGCCGGGACAGGGGCTTCAAGAGACCCAGTACTTC. It yields the protein CASGLPGQGLQETQYF.